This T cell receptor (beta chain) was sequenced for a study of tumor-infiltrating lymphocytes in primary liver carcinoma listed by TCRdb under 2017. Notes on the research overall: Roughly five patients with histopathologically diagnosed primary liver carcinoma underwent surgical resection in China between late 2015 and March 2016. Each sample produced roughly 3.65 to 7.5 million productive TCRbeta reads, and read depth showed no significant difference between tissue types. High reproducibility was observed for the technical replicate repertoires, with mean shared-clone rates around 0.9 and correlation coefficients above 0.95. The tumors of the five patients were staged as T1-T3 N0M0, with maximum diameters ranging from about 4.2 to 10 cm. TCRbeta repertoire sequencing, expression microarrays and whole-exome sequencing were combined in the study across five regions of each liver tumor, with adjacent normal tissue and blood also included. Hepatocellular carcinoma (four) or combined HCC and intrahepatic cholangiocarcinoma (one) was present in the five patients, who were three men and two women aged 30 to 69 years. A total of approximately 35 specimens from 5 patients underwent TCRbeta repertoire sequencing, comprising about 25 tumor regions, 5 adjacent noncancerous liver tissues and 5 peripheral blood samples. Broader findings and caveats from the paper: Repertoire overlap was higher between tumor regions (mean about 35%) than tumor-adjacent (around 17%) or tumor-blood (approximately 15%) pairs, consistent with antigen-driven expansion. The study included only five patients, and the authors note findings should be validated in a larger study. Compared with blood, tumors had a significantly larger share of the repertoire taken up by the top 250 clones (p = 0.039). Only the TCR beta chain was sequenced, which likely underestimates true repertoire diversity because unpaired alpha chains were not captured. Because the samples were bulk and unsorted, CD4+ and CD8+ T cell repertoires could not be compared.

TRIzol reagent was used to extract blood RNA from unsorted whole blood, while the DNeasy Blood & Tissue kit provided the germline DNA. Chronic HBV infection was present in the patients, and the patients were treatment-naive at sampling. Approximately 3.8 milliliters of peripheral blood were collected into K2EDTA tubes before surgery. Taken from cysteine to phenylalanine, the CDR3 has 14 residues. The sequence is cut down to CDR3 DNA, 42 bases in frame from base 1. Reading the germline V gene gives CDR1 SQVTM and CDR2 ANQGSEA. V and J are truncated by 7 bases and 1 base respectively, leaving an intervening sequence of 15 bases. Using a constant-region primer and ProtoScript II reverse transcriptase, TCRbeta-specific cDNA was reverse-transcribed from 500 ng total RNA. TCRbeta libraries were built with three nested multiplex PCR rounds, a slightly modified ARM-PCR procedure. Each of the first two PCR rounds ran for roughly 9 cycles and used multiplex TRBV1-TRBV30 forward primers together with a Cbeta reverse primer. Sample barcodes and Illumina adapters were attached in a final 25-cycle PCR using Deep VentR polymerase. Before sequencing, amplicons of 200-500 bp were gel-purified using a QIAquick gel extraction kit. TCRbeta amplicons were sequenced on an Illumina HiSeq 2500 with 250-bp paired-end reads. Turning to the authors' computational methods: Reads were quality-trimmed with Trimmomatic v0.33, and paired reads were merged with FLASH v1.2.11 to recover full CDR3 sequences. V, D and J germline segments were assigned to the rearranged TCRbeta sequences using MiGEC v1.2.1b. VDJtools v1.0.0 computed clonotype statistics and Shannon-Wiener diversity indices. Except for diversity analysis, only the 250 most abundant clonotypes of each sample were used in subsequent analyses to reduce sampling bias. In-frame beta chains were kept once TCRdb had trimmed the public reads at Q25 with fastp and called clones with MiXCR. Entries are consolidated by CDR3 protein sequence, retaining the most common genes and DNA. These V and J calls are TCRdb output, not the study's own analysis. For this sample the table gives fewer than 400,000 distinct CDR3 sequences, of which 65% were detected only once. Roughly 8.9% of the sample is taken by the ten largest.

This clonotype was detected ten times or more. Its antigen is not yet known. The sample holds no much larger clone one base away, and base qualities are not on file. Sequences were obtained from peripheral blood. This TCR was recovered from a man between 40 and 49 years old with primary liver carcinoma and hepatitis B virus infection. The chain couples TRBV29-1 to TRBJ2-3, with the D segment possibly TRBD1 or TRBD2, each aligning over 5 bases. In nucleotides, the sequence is TGCAGCGCTCGGGACCGTTCTGGCACAGATACGCAGTATTTT. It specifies CSARDRSGTDTQYF.